Listed below are T cell receptor beta chains from one sample, sequenced in a study of human T cells and chemical hapten exposure. TCRdb reprocessed the RACE reads with MiXCR, giving one entry per CDR3 protein. The data show 50,000 or so distinct CDR3 sequences, 9.9% seen once. The specimen was whole blood, collected in connection with sensitization to the hapten diphenylcyclopropenone (DPC). The receptors shown here come from a woman in her thirties or forties with alopecia areata. Some clones in this sample may be carry-over from other donors' samples. The CDR3 runs from the conserved cysteine through the conserved F or W. D genes are given only for firm matches. Rows may omit the clone size; those that give it use once, few, many or a size class.

TRBV7-3	NA	few	TRBJ2-3	TGTGCCAGCAGCTCGTCAGGGACAGATACGCAGTATTTT	CASSSSGTDTQYF
TRBV9	NA	many	TRBJ2-7	TGTGCCAGCAGCCCCGGACAGAGTGGTTACGAGCAGTACTTC	CASSPGQSGYEQYF
TRBV7-8	NA	NA	TRBJ1-2	TGTGCCAGCAGCTTAGGAGGTGGACAGTATGGCTACACCTTC	CASSLGGGQYGYTF
TRBV7-3	NA	few	TRBJ2-7	TGTGCCAGCAGCTCATCAACAGGGGGGGAAAGCTCCTACGAGCAGTACTTC	CASSSSTGGESSYEQYF
TRBV28	NA	NA	TRBJ2-7	TGTGCCAGCAGTACCCCGGGCAGGGGTACCTACGAGCAGTACTTC	CASSTPGRGTYEQYF
TRBV4-1	NA	few	TRBJ1-1	TGCGCCAGCAGCCGCAGTATGGGCGCGGGGAACACTGAAGCTTTCTTT	CASSRSMGAGNTEAFF
TRBV21-1	NA	few	TRBJ1-5	TGTGCCAGCAGTTCTGTTAGAGGGGCGAGCAATCAGCCCCAGCATTTT	CASSSVRGASNQPQHF
TRBV5-1	NA	few	TRBJ1-2	TGCGCCAGCAGCTTGGAGGGGAAGGATGGCTACACCTTC	CASSLEGKDGYTF
TRBV3-1	TRBD2	few	TRBJ2-3	TGTGCCAGCAGCCCGGGGACTAGCGGGGGAGATACGCAGTATTTT	CASSPGTSGGDTQYF
TRBV7-9	NA	many	TRBJ1-1	TGTGCCAGCAGCTTCCCACTCGAAGCTTTCTTT	CASSFPLEAFF
TRBV18	TRBD1	NA	TRBJ1-4	TGTGCCAGCTCACCACAGGGGGCGAGCGAAAAACTGTTTTTT	CASSPQGASEKLFF
TRBV11-3	TRBD2	NA	TRBJ2-3	TGTGCCAGCAGCTTAGGAGGGACTAGTAGGGGAATGGATACGCAGTATTTT	CASSLGGTSRGMDTQYF
TRBV5-6	NA	NA	TRBJ1-1	TGTGCCAGCAGGTCACAGGTTATGAACACTGAAGCTTTCTTT	CASRSQVMNTEAFF
TRBV9	NA	many	TRBJ2-3	TGTGCCAGCAGCAGTCGGTCCAGCACAGATACGCAGTATTTT	CASSSRSSTDTQYF
TRBV19	NA	NA	TRBJ2-7	TGTGCCAGTAGTTCCGGGGGTGGCGAGCAGTACTTC	CASSSGGGEQYF
TRBV20-1	NA	once	TRBJ2-3	TGCAGTGCTAGAGATGGCGCAGATACGCAGTATTTT	CSARDGADTQYF
TRBV4-2	NA	few	TRBJ2-3	TGTGCCAGCAGCCAAGAGGGGGACGTTCAGGGCCCGCAGTATTTT	CASSQEGDVQGPQYF
TRBV5-1	NA	once	TRBJ1-1	TGCGCCAGCAGCTTGGAGGGGTCTGGGGCCACTGAAGCTTTTTTT	CASSLEGSGATEAFF
TRBV12-3/TRBV12-4	NA	few	TRBJ2-6	TGTGCCAGCGATGGGCGCAGCCTCGCTGGGGCCAACGTCCTGACTTTC	CASDGRSLAGANVLTF
TRBV7-9	NA	few	TRBJ2-5	TGTGCCAGCAGCTTATACGTAGAGTACCAAGAGACCCAGTACTTC	CASSLYVEYQETQYF
TRBV27	NA	NA	TRBJ2-7	TGTGCCAGCAGCTACTACTCCTCCTACGAGCAGTACTTC	CASSYYSSYEQYF
TRBV7-3	TRBD1	many	TRBJ1-1	TGTGCCAGCAGCCCTGGACAGGGGGCTCCTGAAGCTTTCTTT	CASSPGQGAPEAFF
TRBV7-7	NA	many	TRBJ2-2	TGTGCCAGCAGCCCTAGTGTGGGCACCGGGGAGCTGTTTTTT	CASSPSVGTGELFF
TRBV12-3/TRBV12-4	TRBD1	NA	TRBJ1-2	TGTGCCAACAGTCCCGAGACAGGGAGCTATGGCTACACCTTC	CANSPETGSYGYTF
TRBV9	NA	few	TRBJ1-4	TGTGCCAGCAGCGTTGCAACTAATGAAAAACTGTTTTTT	CASSVATNEKLFF
TRBV12-3/TRBV12-4	TRBD1	many	TRBJ1-4	TGTGCCAGCAGTAGGGACAGCTCCAGGGGCAATGAAAAACTGTTTTTT	CASSRDSSRGNEKLFF
TRBV7-8	NA	once	TRBJ1-1	TGTGCCAGCAGCAGCACTTTGGGGGGCGCTGAAGCTTTCTTT	CASSSTLGGAEAFF
TRBV11-2	TRBD1	NA	TRBJ2-7	TGTGCCAGCAGCCCAGAACAGGGGGGCCCCTACGAGCAGTACTTC	CASSPEQGGPYEQYF